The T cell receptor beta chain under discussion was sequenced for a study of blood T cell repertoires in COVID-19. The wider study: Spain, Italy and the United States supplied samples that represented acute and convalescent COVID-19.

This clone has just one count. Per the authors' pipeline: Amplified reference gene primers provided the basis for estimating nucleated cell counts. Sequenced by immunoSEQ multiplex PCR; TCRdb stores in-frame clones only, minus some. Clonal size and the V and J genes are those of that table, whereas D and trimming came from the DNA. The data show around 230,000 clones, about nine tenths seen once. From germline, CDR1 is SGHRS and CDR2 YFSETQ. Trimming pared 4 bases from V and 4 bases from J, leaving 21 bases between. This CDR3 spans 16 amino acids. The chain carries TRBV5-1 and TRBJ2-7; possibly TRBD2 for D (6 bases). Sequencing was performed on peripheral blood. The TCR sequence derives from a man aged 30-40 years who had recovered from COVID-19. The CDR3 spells CASSPRTWSGPYEQYF. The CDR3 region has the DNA TGCGCCAGCAGCCCCCGGACATGGAGCGGGCCATACGAGCAGTACTTC.